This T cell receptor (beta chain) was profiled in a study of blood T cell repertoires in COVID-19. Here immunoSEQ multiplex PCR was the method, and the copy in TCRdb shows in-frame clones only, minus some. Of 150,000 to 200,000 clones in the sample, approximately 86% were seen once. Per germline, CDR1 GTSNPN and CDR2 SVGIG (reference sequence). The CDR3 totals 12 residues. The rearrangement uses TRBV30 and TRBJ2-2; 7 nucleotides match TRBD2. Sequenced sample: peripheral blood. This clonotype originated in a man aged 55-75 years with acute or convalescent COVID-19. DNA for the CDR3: TGTGCGACGGGAGGAACCACCGGGGAGCTGTTTTTT. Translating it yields CATGGTTGELFF.